The clone carrying this T cell receptor beta chain was seen many times. Its antigen is undetermined. Trimming took 3 bases from V and 0 from J, leaving 8 bases between them. The CDR3 is 13 amino acids. CDR1 and CDR2 (germline): DFQATT, SNEGSKA (reference sequence). cDNA libraries of TCR beta carried unique molecular identifiers. Via MiXCR, TCRdb re-called the PCR reads, giving one row per CDR3 protein. Of around 260,000 distinct CDR3 sequences in the sample, 36% are singletons; the top ten hold more than 4%. These data are taken from a study of post-analysis software for immune sequencing data. Points from the study as a whole: When patients were compared with controls, four or five TRBV segments were more frequent, TRBV5-6, TRBV5-1 and TRBV20-1 among them.

Source material: blood. This receptor was taken from a girl aged 10 to 17 with multiple sclerosis. The genes are TRBV20-1 and TRBJ2-5; no clear D gene. CDR3 in DNA: TGCAGTGCTAGGGCCGGGTACCAAGAGACCCAGTACTTC. Translated: CSARAGYQETQYF.